This TCR beta chain comes out of a study of OX40 agonist ivuxolimab in advanced cancers. Profiling relied on immunoSEQ multiplex PCR, and the TCRdb table lists in-frame clones only, not all of them. The table includes 75,000 to 95,000 clones, more than 75% detected once. This clone was counted between two and nine times. The V end was cut by 10 bases, the J end by 0 bases, with 10 bases between. CDR3 length: 13 amino acids. From germline, CDR1 is MDHEN and CDR2 SYDVKM. This TCR was sampled from an adult with an advanced solid tumor such as melanoma, head and neck, liver or kidney cancer. The sequencing used CD4+ or CD8+ T cells sorted from blood, collected in a trial of the OX40 agonist ivuxolimab. The J gene is TRBJ2-1, the V gene TRBV28, with no clear D. The CDR3 DNA reads TGTGCCACCAGACTGAGCTCCTACAATGAGCAGTTCTTC. This encodes CATRLSSYNEQFF.